What follows is one T cell receptor beta chain and its context. The antigen it recognizes is unknown. No base quality information exists; no much larger clone differs at one position. The identical CDR3 is also encoded by other nucleotide sequences in the sample. The CDR3 goes from the cysteine to the phenylalanine over 15 residues. Kept here is only the CDR3 DNA, which spans 45 bases and is read in frame from base 1. V loses 0 bases, J loses 1 base, and the germline ends lie 7 bases apart. The germline V gene supplies CDR1 SGHTA and CDR2 FQGNSA. This sample was included in a study of OX40 agonist ivuxolimab in advanced cancers. Study-level background: Ivuxolimab, which targeted the costimulatory receptor OX40 (CD134), was an agonistic, fully human IgG2 monoclonal antibody. The paper reports the monotherapy dose-escalation portion (N of about 50 patients) of the phase I ivuxolimab trial. In the dose-escalation cohort, roughly 80% of patients were male, and the mean age was roughly 60 years, with a range of about 23 to 90. Patients were allowed to have had prior anti-PD-1, anti-PD-L1 or anti-CTLA-4 therapy, and approximately 41% of the dose-escalation patients had previously received checkpoint inhibitors. Intravenous ivuxolimab was administered to patients every 2 weeks at six dose levels: 0.01, 0.1, 0.3, 1.5, 3 and 10 mg/kg. Of the approximately 53 patients in dose escalation, some 20 had hepatocellular carcinoma, roughly 15 had melanoma, 9 had renal cell carcinoma and 9 had head and neck cancer. Partial responses occurred in three dose-escalation patients, of whom one had hepatocellular carcinoma and two had cutaneous melanoma. The point of sequencing TCRbeta in the periphery was to test whether ivuxolimab changed TCR sequence diversity and drove clonal T-cell expansion.

The trial excluded patients who had a history of autoimmune disease or were on systemic immunosuppression. In every dose cohort, peripheral blood was drawn for TCR sequencing at baseline, cycle 4 day 1, and cycle 7 day 1. Samples were obtained from an open-label, multicenter, first-in-human phase I dose-escalation trial of ivuxolimab. Adults with locally advanced or metastatic head and neck squamous cell, hepatocellular, melanoma or renal cell carcinoma were enrolled in the trial. Before TCR sequencing, CD4+ and CD8+ T cells were separately sorted from peripheral blood. Genomic DNA was isolated from the sorted cells so that the TCRbeta CDR3 region could be sequenced. The immunoSEQ Assay was used to sequence the TCRbeta CDR3 regions. Drawn from immuneACCESS, this table holds only the in-frame rearrangements with V and J called that TCRdb kept. Clones are partly lost; checked studies trace under half to an unresolved V gene and leave the rest unexplained. This sample is represented by some 94,000 clones; about 90% of them were singletons. The ten largest clones capture 0.81% of the sample.

The study at large found these results: At doses of 0.1 to 3.0 mg/kg, clonal expansion of both CD4+ and CD8+ blood T cells was observed from baseline to week 6. In partial responders in the 0.1-3.0 mg/kg groups, normalized peripheral clonal expansion was found to be among the lowest, especially among CD8+ T cells. On average, CD8+ T cells showed more expanded clones than CD4+ T cells after ivuxolimab. Antigen specificity was not determined for the clonally expanded peripheral T cells. Low levels of normalized T-cell clonal expansion were also seen in some nonresponding patients.

The origin of this receptor is an adult with an advanced solid tumor such as melanoma, head and neck, liver or kidney cancer. Sequences were derived from CD4+ or CD8+ T cells sorted from blood, sampled in a trial of the OX40 agonist ivuxolimab. This chain is built from TRBV7-2 and TRBJ2-1; a tentative D match to TRBD1 spans 6 bases. CDR3 reads: CASSLARGSYNEQFF. Here is the DNA: TGTGCCAGCAGCTTAGCCAGGGGATCCTACAATGAGCAGTTCTTC.